This T cell receptor beta chain is drawn from a study of STAT5B mutations in CD4+ large granular lymphocyte leukemia. Study-wide results and limits: Higher CD4+ than CD8+ T-LGLL clonality might reflect small sample size. Compared with healthy controls (2/35), patient top clones favored TRBV06 (8/27).

The V end was cut by 3 bases, the J end by 5 bases, with 4 bases between. Germline V gene data show CDR1 as SEHNR and CDR2 as FQNEAQ (reference sequence). This CDR3 comprises 12 residues. Method: immunoSEQ multiplex PCR; TCRdb's copy keeps in-frame clones and lacks some. The table shows some 38,000 clones, with over 75% occurring only once. As for this clone: What it binds is not known.

The sample consisted of CD4+ T cells from blood buffy coats. This clonotype was sampled from a human donor in good health. This rearrangement joins TRBV7-9 to TRBJ1-4; unclear D gene. CDR3 in DNA: TGTGCCAGCAGCTTGACCAATGAAAAACTGTTTTTT. Translated, it gives CASSLTNEKLFF.